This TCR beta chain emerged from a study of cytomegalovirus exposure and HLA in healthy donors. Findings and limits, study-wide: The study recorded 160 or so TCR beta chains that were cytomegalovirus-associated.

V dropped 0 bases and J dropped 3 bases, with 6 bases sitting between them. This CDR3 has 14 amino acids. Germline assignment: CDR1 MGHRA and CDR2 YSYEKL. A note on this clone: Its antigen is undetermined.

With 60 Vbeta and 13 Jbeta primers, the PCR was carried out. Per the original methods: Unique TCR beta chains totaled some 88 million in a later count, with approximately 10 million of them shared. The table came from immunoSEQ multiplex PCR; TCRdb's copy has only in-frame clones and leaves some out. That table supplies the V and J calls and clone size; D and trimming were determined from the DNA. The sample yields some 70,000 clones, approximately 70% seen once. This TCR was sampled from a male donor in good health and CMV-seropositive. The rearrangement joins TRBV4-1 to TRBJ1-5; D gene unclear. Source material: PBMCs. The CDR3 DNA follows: TGCGCCAGCAGCCAAGAGGCATACAATCAGCCCCAGCATTTT. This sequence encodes CASSQEAYNQPQHF.